The present T cell receptor (beta chain) was sequenced within a study of technical replicates of blood from a few donors. Trimming at V came to 4 bases and at J to 1 base, leaving 4 bases not matched to a gene. The germline CDR1 and CDR2 sequences are SQVTM and ANQGSEA. There are 14 residues in the CDR3. Assay used: immunoSEQ multiplex PCR; TCRdb lists only in-frame clones, some missing. The sample has about 76,000 clones, 85% to 95% seen once. The receptor comes from a human donor in good health. Material for sequencing was T cells isolated from PBMCs. The rearrangement uses TRBV29-1 and TRBJ2-1, with TRBD1 identical over 7 bases. The CDR3 DNA sequence: TGCAGCGTTGCCTTACAGGGGTCCTACAATGAGCAGTTCTTC. This translates into CSVALQGSYNEQFF.